The clone carrying this TCR beta chain has just a few counts. The data stem from a study of blood T cell repertoires in COVID-19. The table came from immunoSEQ multiplex PCR; TCRdb's copy has only in-frame clones and leaves some out. The table lists about 160,000 clones, 85% of them singletons. The V end lost 3 bases, the J end lost 4 bases, and 16 bases lay between the germline ends. Per germline, CDR1 MDHEN and CDR2 SYDVKM. The CDR3 length is 15 residues. The TCR comes from a human donor with acute or convalescent COVID-19. The donor label of this sample is uncertain. The J gene is TRBJ2-7, the V gene TRBV28; D uncertain. Sequenced material: peripheral blood. The CDR3 here is CASSFYPPETYEQYF. The DNA of the CDR3 is TGTGCCAGCAGTTTTTACCCCCCCGAGACATACGAGCAGTACTTC.